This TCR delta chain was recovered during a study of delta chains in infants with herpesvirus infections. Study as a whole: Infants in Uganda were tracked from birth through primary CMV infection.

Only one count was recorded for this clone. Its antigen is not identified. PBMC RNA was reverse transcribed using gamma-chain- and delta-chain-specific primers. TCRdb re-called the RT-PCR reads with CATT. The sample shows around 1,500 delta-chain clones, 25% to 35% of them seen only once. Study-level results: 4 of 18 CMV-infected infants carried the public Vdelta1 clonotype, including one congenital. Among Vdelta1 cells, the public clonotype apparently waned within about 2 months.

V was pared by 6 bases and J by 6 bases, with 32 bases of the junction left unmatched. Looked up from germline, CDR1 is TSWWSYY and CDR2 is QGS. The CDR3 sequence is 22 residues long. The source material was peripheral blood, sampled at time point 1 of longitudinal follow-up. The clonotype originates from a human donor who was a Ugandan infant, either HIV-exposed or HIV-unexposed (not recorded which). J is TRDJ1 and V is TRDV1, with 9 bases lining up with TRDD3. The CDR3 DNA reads TGTGCTCTTGGAAGCTCTCCCTACTCCGGGCATGTACTGGGGGAACGCGCCTATAAACTCATCTTT. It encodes CALGSSPYSGHVLGERAYKLIF.